What follows are 29 T cell receptor beta chains derived from one specimen sequenced in a study of graft-versus-host responses after intestinal transplantation. These receptors have no identified antigens. The data were produced by immunoSEQ multiplex PCR, yet TCRdb's version contains in-frame clones alone and is incomplete. The sample records 55,000 to 85,000 clones, around 92% being singletons. The sequencing used unstimulated CD8+ T cells sorted from spleen or lymph node cells, collected before intestinal transplant. All receptors derive from a human donor who received an intestinal transplant.

The V call is TRBV19, the J call TRBJ2-7, with 10 bases aligning to TRBD2. The CDR3 covers 16 residues. The V and J ends lost 1 base and 6 bases, in that order; junction bases with no gene match: 9. Germline assignment: CDR1 LNHDA and CDR2 SQIVND (reference sequence). The CDR3 loop is CASSIVAGTSVGEQYF. DNA of the CDR3: TGTGCCAGTAGTATAGTTGCCGGGACTAGCGTCGGCGAGCAGTACTTC.

The genes are TRBV6-1 and TRBJ2-2; possible D gene TRBD2, 7 bases. The V and J ends lost 2 bases and 6 bases respectively, with 19 bases between them. The CDR3 has 17 amino acids. CDR1 and CDR2 from the germline V gene are MNHNS and SASEGT. The CDR3 here is CASSENIRGTNPGELFF. The CDR3 nucleotides are TGTGCCAGCAGTGAAAACATTAGGGGGACTAACCCCGGGGAGCTGTTTTTT.

The genes are TRBV5-1 and TRBJ2-3, with no clear D. The CDR3 runs to 12 residues. V lost 2 bases, J lost 4 bases, and 5 bases lay in between. Germline V lookup: CDR1 SGHRS, CDR2 YFSETQ. DNA of the CDR3: TGCGCCAGCAGCTTACACGCAGATACGCAGTATTTT. Translating it yields CASSLHADTQYF. Supplemented by reference TRBV5-1 and TRBJ2-3, the full variable domain reads KAGVTQTPRYLIKTRGQQVTLSCSPISGHRSVSWYQQTPGQGLQFLFEYFSETQRNKGNFPGRFSGRQFSNSRSEMNVSTLELGDSALYLCASSLHADTQYFGPGTRLTVL.

The rearrangement links TRBV5-6 to TRBJ2-5; the D gene is possibly TRBD1 (7 bases). CDR3 length equals 14 residues. Germline V gene sequence: CDR1 SGHDT, CDR2 YYEEEE. V lost 0 bases and J 7 bases, leaving 13 bases between the germline ends. The CDR3: CASSLGSGGGTQYF. The CDR3 DNA is TGTGCCAGCAGCTTGGGGTCAGGGGGAGGGACCCAGTACTTC.

Only one count was recorded for this clone. V is TRBV5-1 and J is TRBJ1-4; tentative D call: TRBD1 (5 bases). V dropped 4 bases and J dropped 8 bases, with 15 bases sitting between them. The CDR3 length is 14 residues. CDR1 and CDR2 from the germline V gene are SGHRS and YFSETQ. The CDR3 loop is CASSQGGEWEKLFF. CDR3 DNA: TGCGCCAGCAGCCAGGGTGGAGAATGGGAAAAACTGTTTTTT.

The CDR3 nucleotides are TGTGCCAGCAGCGTAGCGGGGGGGTGGACAGATACGCAGTATTTT. It translates to CASSVAGGWTDTQYF. This chain uses TRBV9 with TRBJ2-3, with 8 nucleotides matching TRBD2. In germline, CDR1 is SGDLS, CDR2 YYNGEE. This CDR3 region has 15 residues. The trim removed 0 bases at V and 3 bases at J, leaving 3 bases unmatched.

This chain uses TRBV4-1 with TRBJ1-1; D gene uncertain. There are 15 residues in the CDR3. Looked up from germline, CDR1 is MGHRA and CDR2 is YSYEKL. Deletions cut 0 bases from V and 4 bases from J, with 12 bases between. The CDR3: CASSQEREGGTEAFF. CDR3 nucleotide sequence: TGCGCCAGCAGCCAAGAGAGGGAAGGCGGCACTGAAGCTTTCTTT.

The genes are TRBV7-8 and TRBJ1-5; weak D call: TRBD1 (5 bases). V was trimmed by 1 base and J by 4 bases, leaving 23 bases between them. CDR1 and CDR2 (germline): SGHVS, FQNEAQ. The CDR3 extends over 19 amino acids. The CDR3 sequence: CASSLVVRAHPNSNQPQHF. CDR3 nucleotide sequence: TGTGCCAGCAGCTTAGTAGTCAGGGCACACCCAAATTCGAATCAGCCCCAGCATTTT.

This chain connects TRBV11-2 to TRBJ2-3; D is unclear. V was cut by 4 bases and J by 2 bases, with 10 bases left in between. Germline CDR1 is SGHAT and CDR2 is FQNNGV. The CDR3 has 14 residues. CDR3 amino acids: CASSSNQATDTQYF. CDR3 nucleotides: TGTGCCAGCAGCTCAAACCAGGCCACAGATACGCAGTATTTT.

In this sample, this clone turned up once. This chain uses TRBV7-8 with TRBJ1-1; no clear D. The CDR3 is 16 residues long. V was shortened by 4 bases and J by 1 base, with 16 bases between the two germline ends. Germline assignment: CDR1 SGHVS and CDR2 FQNEAQ. The CDR3 loop is CASSSPPVGGNTEAFF. The DNA for the CDR3 is TGTGCCAGCAGCTCCCCCCCAGTCGGAGGGAACACTGAAGCTTTCTTT.

The chain is built from TRBV4-1 and TRBJ2-5, with 7 nucleotides matching TRBD1. The DNA end lines up better with TRBJ2-7; the J call may be wrong. This CDR3 contains 17 residues. Germline V CDR1 and CDR2: MGHRA, YSYEKL. As DNA, the CDR3 is TGCGCCAGCAGCCAAATGTTTATGAGACAGGGACGCCACGAGCAGTACTTC. Translated, it gives CASSQMFMRQGRHEQYF.

The CDR3 sequence: CASSQGGAQGSYEQYF. CDR3 coding DNA: TGCGCCAGCAGCCAAGGGGGAGCACAGGGTTCCTACGAGCAGTACTTC. The J gene is TRBJ2-7, the V gene TRBV4-1; D perhaps matches TRBD1 (6 bases). In germline, CDR1 is MGHRA, CDR2 YSYEKL. This CDR3 has 16 residues. Between the trimmed V and J ends, which lost 1 base and 1 base, there was a span of 14 bases.

The chain employs TRBV19 and TRBJ1-1; D possibly corresponds to TRBD1 (6 bases). Between the trimmed V and J ends, which lost 5 bases and 4 bases, there was a span of 17 bases. The CDR3 is 15 amino acids. Germline V gene data show CDR1 as LNHDA and CDR2 as SQIVND (reference sequence). CDR3 residues: CASSVAAGVSTEAFF. The CDR3 DNA follows: TGTGCCAGTAGTGTCGCCGCAGGGGTGAGCACTGAAGCTTTCTTT.

The V gene is TRBV9, the J gene TRBJ1-4; 9 positions match TRBD1. J was trimmed by 8 bases and V by 4 bases; bases with no gene match: 9. This CDR3 has 15 residues. Germline loops: CDR1 SGDLS, CDR2 YYNGEE. The CDR3 sequence: CASSPWRDRAEKLFF. The CDR3 nucleotides are TGTGCCAGCAGCCCCTGGAGGGACAGGGCGGAAAAACTGTTTTTT.

The genes are TRBV6-1 and TRBJ2-7, with D perhaps TRBD1 (6 bases). The germline gives CDR1 MNHNS, CDR2 SASEGT. The CDR3 sequence is 17 residues long. Deletions cut 1 base from V and 5 bases from J, with 21 bases between. The CDR3 region is CASSEGHFTGRGNEQYF. CDR3 in DNA: TGTGCCAGCAGTGAAGGACACTTTACAGGGAGAGGAAACGAGCAGTACTTC.

The V and J genes are TRBV27 and TRBJ1-5; 9 bases match TRBD1. The CDR3 has 16 residues. Trimming at V came to 3 bases and at J to 0 bases, leaving 3 bases not matched to a gene. CDR1 and CDR2 from the germline V gene are MNHEY and SMNVEV (reference sequence). The CDR3 DNA sequence: TGTGCCAGCAGTTTGACAGGGGGGGGTAGCAATCAGCCCCAGCATTTT. As protein: CASSLTGGGSNQPQHF.

The rearrangement uses TRBV2 and TRBJ2-1; 8 bases map to TRBD2. V lost 6 bases to trimming and J lost 8 bases; unmatched junction nucleotides: 18. Germline lookup yields CDR1 SNHLY and CDR2 FYNNEI. CDR3 length equals 17 residues. This CDR3 reads CASSAGLLAESPDEQFF. Here the CDR3 DNA reads TGTGCCAGCAGCGCCGGGTTACTAGCGGAGTCCCCCGATGAGCAGTTCTTC. Variable domain in full (rest from reference TRBV2 and TRBJ2-1): EPEVTQTPSHQVTQMGQEVILRCVPISNHLYFYWYRQILGQKVEFLVSFYNNEISEKSEIFDDQFSVERPDGSNFTLKIRSTKLEDSAMYFCASSAGLLAESPDEQFFGPGTRLTVL.

The gene calls are TRBV5-1 and TRBJ2-1; the match to TRBD2 covers 8 bases. Trimming at V came to 2 bases and at J to 6 bases, leaving 7 bases not matched to a gene. From germline, CDR1 is SGHRS and CDR2 YFSETQ. The CDR3 loop spans 15 amino acids. CDR3 loop: CASSFVGLGINEQFF. CDR3 in DNA: TGCGCCAGCAGCTTTGTGGGACTAGGAATCAATGAGCAGTTCTTC.

There are a few counts of this clone. Mismatch with germline at one junction end may stem from a read error. V and J are TRBV28 and TRBJ1-2; maybe TRBD1 (6 bases). In germline, CDR1 is MDHEN, CDR2 SYDVKM. This CDR3 comprises 16 residues. This chain's CDR3 is CASSLWTVLKGYGYTF. CDR3 in DNA: TGTGCCAGCAGTCTATGGACAGTTTTGAAGGGCTATGGCTACACCTTC.

This clone was counted once. The J gene is TRBJ2-1, the V gene TRBV15, with TRBD1 identical over 7 bases. The ends lost 7 bases at V and 8 bases at J; junction bases unmatched: 14. The CDR3 loop spans 15 amino acids. The germline V gene encodes CDR1 LNHNV and CDR2 YYDKDF (reference sequence). CDR3 amino acids: CATTYSGGGTDEQFF. The CDR3 nucleotides read TGTGCCACCACCTACTCAGGGGGTGGTACAGATGAGCAGTTCTTC.

V gene TRBV4-2 combines with J gene TRBJ2-3, with 12 bases lining up with TRBD2. The CDR3 is 16 amino acids. The germline CDR1 and CDR2 sequences are LGHNA and YNFKEQ. Unmatched junction bases numbered 4, after V lost 5 bases and J lost 1 base. In DNA, the CDR3 is TGTGCCAGCAGCTCTCGACTAGCGGGAGGCACAGATACGCAGTATTTT. Translation gives CASSSRLAGGTDTQYF.

The chain combines TRBV28 with TRBJ1-5, with TRBD1 identical over 8 bases. Trimming removed 10 bases from V and 5 bases from J; junction bases left unmatched: 10. The CDR3 runs to 14 residues. Looked up from germline, CDR1 is MDHEN and CDR2 is SYDVKM. CDR3: CAISTGAWDQPQHF. DNA of the CDR3: TGTGCCATCTCGACAGGGGCATGGGATCAGCCCCAGCATTTT.

Here the CDR3 reads CRAYGYTF. As DNA, the CDR3 is TGCAGGGCATATGGCTACACCTTC. V is TRBV20-1 and J is TRBJ1-2, with D uncertain. CDR1 DFQATT and CDR2 SNEGSKA come from the germline V gene (reference sequence). The CDR3 runs 8 residues.

The V and J genes are TRBV19 and TRBJ2-1; D possibly corresponds to TRBD1 (6 bases). CDR1 is LNHDA and CDR2 is SQIVND in the germline V gene (reference sequence). Deletions cut 10 bases from V and 7 bases from J, with 17 bases between. The CDR3 runs to 13 residues. Written as DNA, the CDR3 is TGTGCCACCCTCGATGGGGGCTGGAATGAGCAGTTCTTC. It encodes CATLDGGWNEQFF.

This chain links TRBV2 with TRBJ1-1; a possible D gene is TRBD1 (5 bases). Germline-derived CDR1 and CDR2 are SNHLY and FYNNEI. This CDR3 comprises 15 residues. The V and J ends lost 2 bases and 11 bases respectively, with 21 bases between them. CDR3 sequence: CASSEIYSPGVRAFF. The CDR3 DNA follows: TGTGCCAGCAGTGAAATATACTCCCCGGGGGTAAGGGCTTTCTTT.

This rearrangement joins TRBV19 to TRBJ1-1; D is uncertain. Deletions cut 1 base from V and 4 bases from J, with 13 bases between. In germline, CDR1 is LNHDA, CDR2 SQIVND (reference sequence). CDR3 length: 15 residues. CDR3 in amino acids: CASSIGFRAGTEAFF. The CDR3 bases are TGTGCCAGTAGTATAGGTTTTCGGGCGGGCACTGAAGCTTTCTTT. The full variable domain, in which reference TRBV19 and TRBJ1-1 provide the parts outside the CDR3, is DGGITQSPKYLFRKEGQNVTLSCEQNLNHDAMYWYRQDPGQGLRLIYYSQIVNDFQKGDIAEGYSVSREKKESFPLTVTSAQKNPTAFYLCASSIGFRAGTEAFFGQGTRLTVV.

The genes are TRBV13 and TRBJ1-1; possibly TRBD1 for D (5 bases). CDR3 length equals 13 residues. Germline loops: CDR1 PRHDT, CDR2 FYEKMQ (reference sequence). Trimming removed 4 bases at V and 8 bases at J, with 14 bases between. CDR3 coding DNA: TGTGCCAGCAGCTCCCGGGGGAGGGTGGAAGCTTTCTTT. Its protein product is CASSSRGRVEAFF. Full variable domain (missing parts from reference TRBV13 and TRBJ1-1): AAGVIQSPRHLIKEKRETATLKCYPIPRHDTVYWYQQGPGQDPQFLISFYEKMQSDKGSIPDRFSAQQFSDYHSELNMSSLELGDSALYFCASSSRGRVEAFFGQGTRLTVV.

This rearrangement joins TRBV2 to TRBJ2-4; TRBD2 agrees at 14 bases. J lost 0 bases, V lost 3 bases, and 4 bases had no gene match. Per the germline V gene, CDR1 is SNHLY and CDR2 is FYNNEI. The CDR3 length is 18 residues. CDR3 residues: CASSETSGREGAKNIQYF. The CDR3 DNA is TGTGCCAGCAGTGAGACTAGCGGGAGGGAGGGAGCCAAAAACATTCAGTACTTC.

V is TRBV28 and J is TRBJ2-5; D might be TRBD1 (5 bases). The CDR3 consists of 13 residues. Trimming left V 8 bases short and J 0 bases short, with 10 bases between. Germline assignment: CDR1 MDHEN and CDR2 SYDVKM. The CDR3 is CASDKGYQETQYF. CDR3 DNA sequence: TGTGCCAGCGATAAGGGGTACCAAGAGACCCAGTACTTC. Based on the CDR3 plus reference TRBV28 and TRBJ2-5, the full variable domain is DVKVTQSSRYLVKRTGEKVFLECVQDMDHENMFWYRQDPGLGLRLIYFSYDVKMKEKGDIPEGYSVSREKKERFSLILESASTNQTSMYLCASDKGYQETQYFGPGTRLLVL.